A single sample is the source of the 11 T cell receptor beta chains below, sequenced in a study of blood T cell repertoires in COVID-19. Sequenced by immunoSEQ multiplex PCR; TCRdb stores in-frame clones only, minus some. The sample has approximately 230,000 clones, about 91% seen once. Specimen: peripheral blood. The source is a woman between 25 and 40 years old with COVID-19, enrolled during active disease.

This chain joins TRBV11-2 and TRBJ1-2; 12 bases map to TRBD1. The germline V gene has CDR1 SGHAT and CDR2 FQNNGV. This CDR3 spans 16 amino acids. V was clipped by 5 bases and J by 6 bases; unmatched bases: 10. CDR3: CASSRDGTGGGDGYTF. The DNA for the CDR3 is TGTGCCAGCAGCCGCGACGGGACAGGGGGCGGAGATGGCTACACCTTC.

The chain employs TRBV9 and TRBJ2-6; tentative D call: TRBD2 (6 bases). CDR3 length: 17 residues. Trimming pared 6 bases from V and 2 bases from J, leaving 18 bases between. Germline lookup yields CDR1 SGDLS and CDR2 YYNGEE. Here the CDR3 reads CASTPLEGYTGANVLTF. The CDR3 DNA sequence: TGTGCCAGCACCCCCTTGGAGGGTTATACTGGGGCCAACGTCCTGACTTTC.

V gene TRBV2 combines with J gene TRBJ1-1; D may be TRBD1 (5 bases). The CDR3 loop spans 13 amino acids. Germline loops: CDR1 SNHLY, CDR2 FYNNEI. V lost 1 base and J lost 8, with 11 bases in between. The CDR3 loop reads CASSEELGAEAFF. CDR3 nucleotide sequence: TGTGCCAGCAGTGAAGAGTTAGGGGCCGAAGCTTTCTTT.

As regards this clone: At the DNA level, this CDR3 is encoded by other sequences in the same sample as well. The CDR3 DNA is TGTGCCAGCAGACCCACGGGACAGGGGAGCAACACCGGGGAGCTGTTTTTT. Its protein product is CASRPTGQGSNTGELFF. The genes are TRBV28 and TRBJ2-2, with 10 positions matching TRBD1. The CDR3 sequence is 17 residues long. Germline CDR1 and CDR2: MDHEN and SYDVKM. Losses at the gene ends were 6 bases for V and 2 bases for J; bases not matched to a gene: 9.

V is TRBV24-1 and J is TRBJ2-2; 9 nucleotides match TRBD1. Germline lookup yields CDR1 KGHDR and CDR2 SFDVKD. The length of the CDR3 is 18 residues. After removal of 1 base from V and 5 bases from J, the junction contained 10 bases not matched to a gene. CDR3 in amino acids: CATSDFGGNRGLTGELFF. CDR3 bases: TGTGCCACCAGTGATTTCGGCGGGAACAGGGGGCTAACCGGGGAGCTGTTTTTT.

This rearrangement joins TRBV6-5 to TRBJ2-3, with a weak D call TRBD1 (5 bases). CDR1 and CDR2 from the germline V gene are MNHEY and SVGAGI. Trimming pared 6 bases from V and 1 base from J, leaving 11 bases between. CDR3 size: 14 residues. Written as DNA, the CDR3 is TGTGCCAGCAGGGACACAGGACGCACAGATACGCAGTATTTT. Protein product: CASRDTGRTDTQYF.

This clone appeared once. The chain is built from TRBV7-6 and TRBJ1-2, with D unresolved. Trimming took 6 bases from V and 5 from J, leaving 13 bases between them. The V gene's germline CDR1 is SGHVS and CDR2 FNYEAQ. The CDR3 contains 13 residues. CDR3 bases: TGTGCCAGCAGTGGAGGGTTAGATTATGGCTACACCTTC. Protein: CASSGGLDYGYTF.

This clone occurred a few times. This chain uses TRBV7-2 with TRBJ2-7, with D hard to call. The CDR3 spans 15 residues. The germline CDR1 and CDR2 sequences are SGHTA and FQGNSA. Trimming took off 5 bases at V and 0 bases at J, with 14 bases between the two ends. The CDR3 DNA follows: TGTGCCAGCAGCCACTCACCAGCGAGCTCCTACGAGCAGTACTTC. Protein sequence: CASSHSPASSYEQYF. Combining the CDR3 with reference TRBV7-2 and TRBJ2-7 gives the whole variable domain GAGVSQSPSNKVTEKGKDVELRCDPISGHTALYWYRQSLGQGLEFLIYFQGNSAPDKSGLPSDRFSAERTGGSVSTLTIQRTQQEDSAVYLCASSHSPASSYEQYFGPGTRLTVT.

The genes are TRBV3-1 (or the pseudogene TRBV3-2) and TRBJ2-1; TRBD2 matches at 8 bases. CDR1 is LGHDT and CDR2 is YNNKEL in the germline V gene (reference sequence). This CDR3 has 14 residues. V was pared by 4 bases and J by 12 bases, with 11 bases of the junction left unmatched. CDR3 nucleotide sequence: TGTGCCAGCAGCCTTGGGACTAGAGAGGGCGCGCAGTTCTTC. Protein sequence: CASSLGTREGAQFF.

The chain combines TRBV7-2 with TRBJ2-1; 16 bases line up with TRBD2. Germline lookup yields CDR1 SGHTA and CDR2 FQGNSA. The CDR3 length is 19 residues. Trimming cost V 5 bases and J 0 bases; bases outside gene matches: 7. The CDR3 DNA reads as TGTGCCAGCAGCCCCTTGGGACTAGCGGGGGGGAGCTCCTACAATGAGCAGTTCTTC. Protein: CASSPLGLAGGSSYNEQFF.

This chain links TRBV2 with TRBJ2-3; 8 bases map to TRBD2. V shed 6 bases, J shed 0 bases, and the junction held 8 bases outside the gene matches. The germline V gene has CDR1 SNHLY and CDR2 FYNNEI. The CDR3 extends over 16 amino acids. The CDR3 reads CASRLAGPPSTDTQYF. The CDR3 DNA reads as TGTGCCAGCAGGTTAGCGGGGCCCCCTAGCACAGATACGCAGTATTTT.